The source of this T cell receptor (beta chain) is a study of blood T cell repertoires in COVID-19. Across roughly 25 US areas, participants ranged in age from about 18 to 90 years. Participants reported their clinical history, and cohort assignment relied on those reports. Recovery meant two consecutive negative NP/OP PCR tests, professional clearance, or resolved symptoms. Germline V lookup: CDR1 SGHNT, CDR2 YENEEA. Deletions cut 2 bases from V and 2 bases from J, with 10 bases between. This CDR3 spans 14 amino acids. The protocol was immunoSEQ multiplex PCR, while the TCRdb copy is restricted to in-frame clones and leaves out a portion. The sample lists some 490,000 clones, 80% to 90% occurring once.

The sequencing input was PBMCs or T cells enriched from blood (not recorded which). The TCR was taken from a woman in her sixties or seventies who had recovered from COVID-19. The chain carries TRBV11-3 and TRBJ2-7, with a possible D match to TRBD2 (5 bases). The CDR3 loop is CASSLPGYTYEQYF. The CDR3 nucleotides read TGTGCCAGCAGCTTACCGGGGTATACCTACGAGCAGTACTTC.